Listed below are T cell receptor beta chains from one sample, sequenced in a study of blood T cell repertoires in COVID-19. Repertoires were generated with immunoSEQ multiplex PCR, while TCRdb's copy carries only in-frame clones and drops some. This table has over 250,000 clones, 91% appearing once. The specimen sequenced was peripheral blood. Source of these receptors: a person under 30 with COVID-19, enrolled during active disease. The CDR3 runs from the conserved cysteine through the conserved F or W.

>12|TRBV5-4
CASSDRGTEAFF
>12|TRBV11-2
CASSFGQNEAFF
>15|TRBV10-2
CATSLRAPYGETQYF
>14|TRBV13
CASSLGTGGAGAFF
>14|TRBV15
CATRTGGEADTQYF
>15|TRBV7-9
CASSLVAVQGHGYTF
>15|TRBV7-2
CASSLFLSSNQPQHF
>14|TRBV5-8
CASSLEGMAETQYF
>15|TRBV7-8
CASSLTSGSPREQYF
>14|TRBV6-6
CASSSRLAPNEQFF
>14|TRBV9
CASSVDLGTYGYTF
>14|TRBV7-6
CASSPLQGNQPQHF
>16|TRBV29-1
CSVEGPGGTNTGELFF
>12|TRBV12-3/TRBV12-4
CAILQGYYGYTF
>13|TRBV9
CASSPSTGDEQYF
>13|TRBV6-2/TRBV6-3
CASSFLKTYEQYF
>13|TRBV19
CASNRLAGETQYF
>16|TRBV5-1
CASSLAGTFSTDTQYF
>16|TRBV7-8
CASRASNGSYNSPLHF
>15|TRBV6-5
CASSLGLSSSYEQYF
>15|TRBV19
CASSIGAGQTYEQYF
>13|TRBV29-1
CSVARDYAYEQYF
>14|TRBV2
CATISGQGNTEAFF
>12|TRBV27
CASKELGSEAFF
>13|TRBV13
CASSLSVGYEQYF
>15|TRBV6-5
CASSRDTYSNQPQHF
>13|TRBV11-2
CASSPGPSYGYTF
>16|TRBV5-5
CASSSGLPLQTYEQYF
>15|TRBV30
CAWSVGGAGGDTQYF
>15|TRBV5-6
CASSTGTSGGYEQYF
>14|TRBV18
CASSPEDRAYEQYF
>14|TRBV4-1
CASSQGTVRETQYF
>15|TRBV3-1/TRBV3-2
CASSPAAGMDNEQFF
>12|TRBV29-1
CSVGQLLTEAFF
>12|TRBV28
CASSSPIYEQYF
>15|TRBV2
CASSDRQGSFNEAFF
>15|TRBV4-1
CASSPQGQGQVGYTF
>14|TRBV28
CASSNPGLSYEQYF
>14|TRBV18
CASSPQGVNQPQHF
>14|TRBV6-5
CASRTGTDWGEAFF
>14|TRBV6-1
CASSEYRSYNEQFF
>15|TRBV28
CASSSVWLGGYGYTF
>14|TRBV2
CASSVGGRGYEQYF
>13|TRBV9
CASSGTESYEQYF
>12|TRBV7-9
CASSSTGEKLFF
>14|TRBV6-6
CASSYGGRAYEQYF
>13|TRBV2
CASRPDGQGPQHF
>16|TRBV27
CASSRIVVAGVDEQFF
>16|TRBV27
CASSPYLGNSADEQFF
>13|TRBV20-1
CSASGQANYGYTF